The T cell receptor beta chain described here comes from a study of T cells after somatic rescue of genetic block. V lost 4 bases and J 2 bases, leaving 9 bases between the germline ends. Per the germline V gene, CDR1 is WNHNN and CDR2 is SYGVQD (reference sequence). There are 13 residues in the CDR3. The protocol was immunoSEQ multiplex PCR, while the TCRdb copy is restricted to in-frame clones and leaves out a portion. Among approximately 15,000 clones listed, approximately 79% were seen once. This clone was picked up a small number of times. This receptor was identified in a boy aged 5-17 years. This chain joins TRBV10-1 and TRBJ2-7; D is unresolved. The sequenced sample consisted of peripheral blood mononuclear cells (PBMCs). DNA of the CDR3: TGCGCCAGCAGTGGGGATCTCGCCTACGAGCAGTACTTC. It yields the protein CASSGDLAYEQYF.